The 32 T cell receptor beta chains given below trace back to one sample, sequenced in a study of low-dose radiotherapy and immunotherapy resistance in tumors. Time point noted: before trial treatment. With TRAV- and TRBV-specific primers, first-strand cDNA was made, covering the alpha and beta chains. TCRs were put through approximately 20 PCR cycles of amplification with Phusion. A constant-region primer and the V-primer adapter served as the primer pair. TCRdb itself ran the reads through MiXCR, one entry per CDR3 protein. In the table there are 60,000 to 90,000 distinct CDR3 sequences, around 30% of which are singletons. Source: PBMCs, taken before treatment. The receptors shown here come from a female donor with ovarian cancer.

On this clonotype itself: The DNA is left out, because the CDR3 cannot be placed on it with certainty; the CDR3 is given as TCRdb lists it. The J gene is TRBJ2-2, the V gene TRBV6-8; the D call in the table, TRBD1, was not verified against the DNA. Germline V lookup: CDR1 MNHGY, CDR2 SAAAGT. The length of the CDR3 is 20 amino acids, counting both ends. CDR3 in amino acids: CASSYSETGEYTGELFFVFF.

With respect to this clonotype: Only one base separates this from a far larger clonotype, so it likely reflects a read error. The V gene is TRBV28, the J gene TRBJ2-1; TRBD2 matches at 11 bases. The CDR3 runs to 14 residues. The trim removed 7 bases at V and 10 bases at J, leaving 9 bases unmatched. Germline lookup yields CDR1 MDHEN and CDR2 SYDVKM. The CDR3 loop is CASTSGTSGYEQFF. The CDR3 nucleotides read TGTGCCAGCACTTCCGGGACTAGCGGCTACGAGCAGTTCTTC.

In its sample, this clonotype was seen many times. The rearrangement joins TRBV7-3 to TRBJ2-2, with 8 bases fitting TRBD2. Looked up from germline, CDR1 is SGHTA and CDR2 is FQGTGA. The CDR3 has 15 amino acids. The J segment lost 5 bases and the V segment lost 3 bases, leaving 5 bases of the junction unmatched. Here the CDR3 DNA reads TGTGCCAGCAGCTTGGCGGGGGGTCGAACCGGGGAGCTGTTTTTT. Protein product: CASSLAGGRTGELFF.

V and J are TRBV20-1 and TRBJ2-3; a weak D match, TRBD1 (6 bases). Germline-derived CDR1 and CDR2 are DFQATT and SNEGSKA (reference sequence). V was clipped by 0 bases and J by 1 base, with 14 bases between them. This CDR3 has 16 amino acids. The CDR3, as DNA: TGCAGTGCTAGAGATTTGGGGGCCCAAGGCACAGATACGCAGTATTTT. Translated: CSARDLGAQGTDTQYF.

This clonotype was recorded at least ten times. The gene calls are TRBV29-1 and TRBJ1-1; TRBD1 agrees at 9 bases. The CDR3 is made up of 17 amino acids. Per the germline V gene, CDR1 is SQVTM and CDR2 is ANQGSEA. The J segment lost 4 bases and the V segment lost 8 bases, leaving 20 bases of the junction unmatched. CDR3: CSLPWDRVGRGFTEAFF. CDR3 DNA sequence: TGCAGCTTACCCTGGGACAGGGTTGGCAGAGGGTTCACTGAAGCTTTCTTT.

This clonotype was counted ten times or more. The J gene is TRBJ2-6, the V gene TRBV3-1; D might be TRBD1 (5 bases). This CDR3 region has 16 residues. Trimming took off 0 bases at V and 0 bases at J, with 6 bases between the two ends. Germline CDR1 reads LGHDT; CDR2 reads YNNKEL (reference sequence). CDR3 coding DNA: TGTGCCAGCAGCCAAGATAGGGGCTCTGGGGCCAACGTCCTGACTTTC. This encodes CASSQDRGSGANVLTF.

CDR3 DNA: TGTGCCAGCAGCCACCCCCCAGAGACAGATACGCAGTATTTT. Translation: CASSHPPETDTQYF. This chain connects TRBV11-2 to TRBJ2-3; D ambiguous. The CDR3 totals 14 residues. Trimming stripped 5 bases from V and 3 bases from J, with 12 bases between. Germline-derived CDR1 and CDR2 are SGHAT and FQNNGV.

A single count supports this clonotype. The chain joins TRBV9 to TRBJ1-1; tentatively, D is TRBD1 (5 bases). This CDR3 comprises 15 residues. V shed 3 bases and J shed 4 bases, with 16 bases lying between them. Germline CDR1 and CDR2: SGDLS and YYNGEE. The CDR3 DNA reads as TGTGCCAGCAGCGCAGGTCAGGGTATAGGCACTGAAGCTTTCTTT. Protein: CASSAGQGIGTEAFF.

The sample holds many counts of this clonotype. The chain recombines TRBV19 with TRBJ1-3, with unresolved D. The germline CDR1 and CDR2 sequences are LNHDA and SQIVND (reference sequence). The CDR3 has 15 residues. Trimming removed 5 bases from V and 0 bases from J, with 11 bases in between. This chain's CDR3 is CASSLQPFSGNTIYF. The CDR3 region has the DNA TGTGCCAGTAGTCTGCAGCCCTTCTCTGGAAACACCATATATTTT.

With regard to this clonotype: It differs at one base from a far larger clone, so likely a read error. V usage is TRBV13 and J usage is TRBJ2-7, with D hard to call. The CDR3 length is 15 residues. Per germline, CDR1 PRHDT and CDR2 FYEKMQ (reference sequence). The V end lost 6 bases, the J end lost 7 bases, and 22 bases lay between the germline ends. The CDR3 bases are TGTGCCAGCAGTGGAGACCAAAGCTCCTACAATGAGCAGTACTTC. Amino acid sequence: CASSGDQSSYNEQYF.

This clonotype was recorded once. The gene calls are TRBV28 and TRBJ2-3; D ambiguous. Trimming pared 2 bases from V and 4 bases from J, leaving 13 bases between. Germline assignment: CDR1 MDHEN and CDR2 SYDVKM. CDR3 length equals 15 residues. CDR3: CASSLVQLGPDTQYF. The CDR3 DNA is TGTGCCAGCAGTTTAGTCCAACTTGGACCAGATACGCAGTATTTT.

The chain joins TRBV25-1 to TRBJ1-6, with unresolved D. V was shortened by 1 base and J by 9 bases, with 10 bases between the two germline ends. The CDR3 has 14 amino acids. CDR1 is MGHDK and CDR2 is SYGVNS in the germline V gene. CDR3 DNA: TGTGCCAGCAGTGAATTGGGGTTCCGTTCACCCCTCCACTTT. This sequence encodes CASSELGFRSPLHF.

The CDR3 here is CSVVGLAGVPGELFF. The CDR3 bases are TGCAGCGTTGTGGGACTAGCGGGAGTCCCCGGGGAGCTGTTTTTT. The gene calls are TRBV29-1 and TRBJ2-2, with TRBD2 matching 14 bases. Looked up from germline, CDR1 is SQVTM and CDR2 is ANQGSEA. The CDR3 consists of 15 residues. V shed 4 bases, J shed 6 bases, and the junction held 4 bases outside the gene matches.

The sample holds one count of this clonotype. This chain connects TRBV28 to TRBJ2-7; no firm D call. CDR3 length equals 15 residues. Germline CDR1 MDHEN, CDR2 SYDVKM. The V and J ends lost 3 bases and 1 base respectively, with 13 bases between them. DNA of the CDR3: TGTGCCAGCAGTTTCGGACGGGCGGATTCCTACGAGCAGTACTTC. As protein: CASSFGRADSYEQYF. The full variable domain, its missing parts supplied by reference TRBV28 and TRBJ2-7, is DVKVTQSSRYLVKRTGEKVFLECVQDMDHENMFWYRQDPGLGLRLIYFSYDVKMKEKGDIPEGYSVSREKKERFSLILESASTNQTSMYLCASSFGRADSYEQYFGPGTRLTVT.

This clonotype has only a few counts. This chain connects TRBV30 to TRBJ2-1; the D gene is possibly TRBD1 (5 bases). CDR1 is GTSNPN, CDR2 SVGIG, per germline (reference sequence). The length of the CDR3 is 14 residues. V gave up 7 bases and J gave up 8 bases, with 21 bases separating them. The CDR3 DNA reads as TGTGCCTTTACCCAGGGAATCGGGCTTGATGAGCAGTTCTTC. This translates into CAFTQGIGLDEQFF. Filled out from reference TRBV30 and TRBJ2-1, the complete variable domain reads SQTIHQWPATLVQPVGSPLSLECTVEGTSNPNLYWYRQAAGRGLQLLFYSVGIGQISSEVPQNLSASRPQDRQFILSSKKLLLSDSGFYLCAFTQGIGLDEQFFGPGTRLTVL.

This clonotype was recorded at least ten times. V usage is TRBV5-1 and J usage is TRBJ2-7; 7 bases map to TRBD1. Losses at the gene ends were 4 bases for V and 2 bases for J; bases not matched to a gene: 6. This CDR3 comprises 14 residues. The germline V gene has CDR1 SGHRS and CDR2 YFSETQ. The CDR3 sequence: CASSRDSLTYEQYF. Written as DNA, the CDR3 is TGCGCCAGCAGCAGGGACAGCTTAACCTACGAGCAGTACTTC.

The count of this clonotype is one. The chain carries TRBV11-2 and TRBJ2-2; TRBD1 agrees at 7 bases. Germline values: CDR1 SGHAT, CDR2 FQNNGV. Trimming removed 5 bases from V and 5 bases from J; junction bases left unmatched: 8. The CDR3 extends over 15 amino acids. Here the CDR3 DNA reads TGTGCCAGCAGCCTGGGACAGACGGAAACCGGGGAGCTGTTTTTT. Protein product: CASSLGQTETGELFF.

The rearrangement uses TRBV18 and TRBJ2-1, with D perhaps assigned TRBD1 or TRBD2 (6 bases each). Germline V gene data show CDR1 as KGHSH and CDR2 as LQKENI. V was pared by 3 bases and J by 7 bases, with 16 bases between. CDR3 length: 15 amino acids. CDR3: CASSPPLGAGNEQFF. CDR3 nucleotide sequence: TGTGCCAGCTCACCCCCTCTGGGGGCGGGAAATGAGCAGTTCTTC.

This chain connects TRBV28 to TRBJ2-3; maybe TRBD2 (7 bases). The CDR3 totals 15 residues. V lost 10 bases to trimming and J lost 2 bases, with 19 bases between them. Germline V gene sequence: CDR1 MDHEN, CDR2 SYDVKM. CDR3 nucleotides: TGTGCCACCAGCGACCGGGGGGCGGACACAGATACGCAGTATTTT. This sequence encodes CATSDRGADTDTQYF.

This clonotype has a count of ten or more. The chain carries TRBV19 and TRBJ1-6; 11 bases map to TRBD1. V was pared by 3 bases and J by 6 bases, with 4 bases of the junction left unmatched. Germline CDR1 and CDR2: LNHDA and SQIVND (reference sequence). The CDR3 is 16 amino acids. The CDR3 sequence: CASSIGQGAGNSPLHF. The CDR3 DNA sequence: TGTGCCAGTAGTATCGGACAGGGGGCGGGTAATTCACCCCTCCACTTT.

This sequence joins TRBV12-3 or TRBV12-4 and TRBJ2-7, with 7 bases fitting TRBD2. The trim removed 5 bases at V and 4 bases at J, leaving 14 bases unmatched. CDR3 length equals 16 residues. DNA of the CDR3: TGTGCCAGCAGTCTGTTGATGGGGAGGGCCGCGTACGAGCAGTACTTC. The encoded protein is CASSLLMGRAAYEQYF.

This clonotype has at least ten counts. The chain has TRBV29-1 and TRBJ1-5, with TRBD1 matching over 8 bases. Trimming cost V 6 bases and J 0 bases; bases outside gene matches: 7. The CDR3 sequence is 15 residues long. Germline-derived CDR1 and CDR2 are SQVTM and ANQGSEA. CDR3 in amino acids: CSVMTGENSNQPQHF. Here the CDR3 DNA reads TGCAGCGTCATGACAGGGGAAAATAGCAATCAGCCCCAGCATTTT.

The chain employs TRBV7-9 and TRBJ2-6; 7 bases align to TRBD2. Per germline, CDR1 SEHNR and CDR2 FQNEAQ (reference sequence). J gave up 2 bases and V 3 bases, and 1 base lay outside the gene matches. This CDR3 is built from 15 residues. The CDR3 here is CASSFGGTGANVLTF. The CDR3 coding sequence is TGTGCCAGCAGCTTCGGGGGGACTGGGGCCAACGTCCTGACTTTC.

This clonotype was detected ten times or more. The CDR3 spells CASSSAGTGVNEQFF. The CDR3 DNA follows: TGTGCCAGCAGTTCCGCCGGGACAGGGGTGAATGAGCAGTTCTTC. This chain links TRBV12-3 or TRBV12-4 with TRBJ2-1, with TRBD1 identical over 10 bases. CDR3 length: 15 amino acids. Losses at the gene ends were 4 bases for V and 7 bases for J; bases not matched to a gene: 7.

This clonotype was seen repeatedly, ten times or more. The rearrangement links TRBV6-5 to TRBJ2-7; D unresolved. In germline, CDR1 is MNHEY, CDR2 SVGAGI. The CDR3 consists of 17 residues. Trimming shortened V by 0 bases and J by 4 bases, and 19 bases separated the two germline ends. CDR3 coding DNA: TGTGCCAGCAGTTACTCGTTCGGCGGCACCTTTTTGTACGAGCAGTACTTC. Its protein product is CASSYSFGGTFLYEQYF.

This clonotype has at least ten counts. At one of its ends the junction is not consistent with the germline gene, which may arise from a read error. The chain carries TRBV29-1 and TRBJ2-3, with D possibly being TRBD1 (6 bases). The CDR3 consists of 11 residues. Germline CDR1 reads SQVTM; CDR2 reads ANQGSEA. In DNA form, the CDR3 reads TGCAGCGTGAGACCCCGGGACACCCTGTTCTTT. It is translated as CSVRPRDTLFF.

The chain recombines TRBV10-3 with TRBJ2-5; 8 bases are shared with TRBD2. From germline, CDR1 is ENHRY and CDR2 SYGVKD. Trimming took 4 bases from V and 5 from J; bases not matched to a gene: 6. There are 14 residues in the CDR3. CDR3 DNA sequence: TGTGCCATCAGTGCGGGGGGGGCCCGGGAGACCCAGTACTTC. Its translation: CAISAGGARETQYF.

The chain has TRBV3-1 and TRBJ2-7; D is undetermined. The germline gives CDR1 LGHDT, CDR2 YNNKEL (reference sequence). This CDR3 has 15 amino acids. Trimming stripped 3 bases from V and 7 bases from J, with 19 bases between. CDR3 residues: CASSHSPRSQGEQYF. DNA of the CDR3: TGTGCCAGCAGCCACTCCCCGCGATCCCAAGGGGAGCAGTACTTC.

Comment on this clonotype: A read error is likely here: a far larger clone is one base away. The rearrangement links TRBV28 to TRBJ2-1; 11 nucleotides align to TRBD2. Germline loops: CDR1 MDHEN, CDR2 SYDVKM. The CDR3 is 17 residues long. The CDR3, as DNA: TGTGCCAGCAGTGATATGACTAGCGGGGTAACCTACAATGAGCGGTTCTTC. Its protein is CASSDMTSGVTYNERFF.

The chain joins TRBV18 to TRBJ2-1; the D gene is possibly TRBD1 (6 bases). This CDR3 comprises 14 residues. Germline V CDR1 and CDR2: KGHSH, LQKENI. V dropped 3 bases and J dropped 6 bases, with 12 bases sitting between them. The CDR3 nucleotides read TGTGCCAGCTCACCTGGACGACAGGTCAATGAGCAGTTCTTC. It translates to CASSPGRQVNEQFF.

V and J are TRBV15 and TRBJ2-7; 12 bases agree with TRBD1. Germline loops: CDR1 LNHNV, CDR2 YYDKDF (reference sequence). The J segment lost 5 bases and the V segment lost 5 bases, leaving 7 bases of the junction unmatched. The CDR3 loop spans 15 amino acids. The CDR3 coding sequence is TGTGCCACCAGCCGCACCGGGACAGGGGGCCACGAGCAGTACTTC. Its protein product is CATSRTGTGGHEQYF.

As to this clonotype: With a far larger clone one base away, a read error is the likely cause. V and J are TRBV9 and TRBJ2-1, with TRBD2 identical over 12 bases. V gave up 3 bases and J gave up 13 bases; unmatched junction bases: 20. The CDR3 contains 18 residues. From germline, CDR1 is SGDLS and CDR2 YYNGEE. CDR3: CASSEYALAGGLEETQFF. Here the CDR3 DNA reads TGTGCCAGCAGCGAGTACGCCCTAGCGGGAGGGCTTGAAGAGACCCAGTTCTTC.